The 7 T cell receptor beta chains below come from one sample, sequenced in a study of blood T cell repertoires in COVID-19 (dated by TCRdb to about 2020). Preparation of the library involved the immunoSEQ multiplex PCR assay. TCRdb mirrors the immuneACCESS table, restricted to in-frame sequences. Some clones are absent from its copies; in checked studies, under half trace to an unresolved V gene, and the reason for the others is unknown. The sample table lists 110,000 or so clones, 85% to 90% of them with a count of one. The ten most abundant clones make up approximately 5% of the sample. Sequenced sample: peripheral blood. These receptors were collected from an older woman with COVID-19, enrolled during active disease.

The J gene is TRBJ1-5, the V gene TRBV27, with 10 bases identical to TRBD1. V lost 5 bases to trimming and J lost 16 bases; unmatched junction nucleotides: 11. Germline V CDR1 and CDR2: MNHEY, SMNVEV (reference sequence). This CDR3 contains 13 residues. The CDR3 protein is CASSLPGTGEEHF. The CDR3 DNA reads as TGTGCCAGCAGTCTCCCCGGGACAGGGGAAGAACATTTT.

The chain is built from TRBV9 and TRBJ1-2; no definite D call. Looked up from germline, CDR1 is SGDLS and CDR2 is YYNGEE. This CDR3 has 16 residues. Trimming removed 4 bases at V and 6 bases at J, with 22 bases between. CDR3 amino acids: CASSPPPRGIPDGYTF. The CDR3 nucleotides read TGTGCCAGCAGCCCCCCACCCCGGGGTATCCCCGATGGCTACACCTTC.

J is TRBJ2-7 and V is TRBV5-1; D is perhaps TRBD2 (6 bases). Trimming took off 4 bases at V and 4 bases at J, with 18 bases between the two ends. The CDR3 contains 15 residues. Germline V lookup: CDR1 SGHRS, CDR2 YFSETQ. CDR3 amino acids: CASSGPGLRKYEQYF. The CDR3 region has the DNA TGCGCCAGCAGCGGGCCGGGACTCCGGAAGTACGAGCAGTACTTC.

J is TRBJ1-2 and V is TRBV9; 9 bases line up with TRBD1. J gave up 3 bases and V 3 bases, and 3 bases lay outside the gene matches. The CDR3 covers 14 residues. The germline V gene has CDR1 SGDLS and CDR2 YYNGEE. In DNA, the CDR3 is TGTGCCAGCAGCGCCCGGACAGGGGACTATGGCTACACCTTC. Translated, it gives CASSARTGDYGYTF.

V is TRBV30 and J is TRBJ1-2; 9 bases fit TRBD1. With 3 bases clipped from V and 6 bases from J, the junction kept 14 bases outside the gene matches. Per the germline V gene, CDR1 is GTSNPN and CDR2 is SVGIG (reference sequence). The CDR3 runs 16 residues. The CDR3 coding sequence is TGTGCCTGGAGGGCCGGGACAGGGATCCGCCTGGATGGCTACACCTTC. It translates to CAWRAGTGIRLDGYTF.

This clone appeared once. The rearrangement links TRBV5-6 to TRBJ1-1; D is unresolved. Germline CDR1 reads SGHDT; CDR2 reads YYEEEE. V lost 4 bases, J lost 5 bases, and 15 bases lay in between. The CDR3 has 14 amino acids. CDR3 sequence (DNA): TGTGCCAGCAGCGCCCGACAAGGGAGGACTGAAGCTTTCTTT. This codes for CASSARQGRTEAFF.

The chain has TRBV5-4 and TRBJ2-5; a weak D match, TRBD2 (5 bases). The CDR3 contains 15 residues. V was clipped by 4 bases and J by 5 bases, with 18 bases between them. Germline CDR1 SGHNT, CDR2 YYREEE (reference sequence). CDR3 loop: CASSPPYERRETQYF. The CDR3 nucleotides are TGTGCCAGCAGCCCTCCATACGAGCGGCGGGAGACCCAGTACTTC.